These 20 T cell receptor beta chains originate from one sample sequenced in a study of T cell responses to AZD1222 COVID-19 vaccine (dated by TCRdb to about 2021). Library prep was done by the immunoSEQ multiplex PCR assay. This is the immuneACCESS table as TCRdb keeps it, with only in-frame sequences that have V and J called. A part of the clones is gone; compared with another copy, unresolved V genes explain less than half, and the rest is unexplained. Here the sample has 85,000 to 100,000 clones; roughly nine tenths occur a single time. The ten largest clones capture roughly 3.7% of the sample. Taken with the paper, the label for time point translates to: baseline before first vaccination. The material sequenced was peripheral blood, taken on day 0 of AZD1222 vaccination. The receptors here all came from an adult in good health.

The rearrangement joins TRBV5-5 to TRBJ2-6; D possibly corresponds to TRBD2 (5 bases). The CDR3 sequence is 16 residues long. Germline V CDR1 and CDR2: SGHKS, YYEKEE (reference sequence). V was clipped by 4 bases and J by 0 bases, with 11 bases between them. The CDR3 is CASSLGETSGANVLTF. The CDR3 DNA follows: TGTGCCAGCAGCCTCGGGGAAACCTCTGGGGCCAACGTCCTGACTTTC.

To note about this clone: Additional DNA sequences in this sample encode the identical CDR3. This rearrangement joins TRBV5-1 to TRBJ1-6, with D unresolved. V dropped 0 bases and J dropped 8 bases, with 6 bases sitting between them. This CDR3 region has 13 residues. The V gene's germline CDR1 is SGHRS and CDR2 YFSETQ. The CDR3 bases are TGCGCCAGCAGCTTGGAACGGGATTCACCCCTCCACTTT. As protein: CASSLERDSPLHF.

The DNA for the CDR3 is TGCAGTCGCATCTTGGGCGGACAGCAGTACTTC. It translates to CSRILGGQQYF. J is TRBJ2-7 and V is TRBV20-1, with no clear D. Trimming left V 8 bases short and J 8 bases short, with 16 bases between. CDR3 length equals 11 residues. The V gene's germline CDR1 is DFQATT and CDR2 SNEGSKA (reference sequence).

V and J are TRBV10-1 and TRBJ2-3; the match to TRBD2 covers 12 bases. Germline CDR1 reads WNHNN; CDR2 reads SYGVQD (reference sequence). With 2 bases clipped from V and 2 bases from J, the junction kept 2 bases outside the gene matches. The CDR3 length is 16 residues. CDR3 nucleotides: TGCGCCAGCAGTGAGGGACTAGCGGGACACACAGATACGCAGTATTTT. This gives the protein CASSEGLAGHTDTQYF.

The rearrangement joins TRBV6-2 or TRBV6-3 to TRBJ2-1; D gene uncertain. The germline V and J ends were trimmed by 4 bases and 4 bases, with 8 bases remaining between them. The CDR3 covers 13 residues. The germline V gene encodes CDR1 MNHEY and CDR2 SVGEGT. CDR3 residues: CASSSAAYNEQFF. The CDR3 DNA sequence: TGTGCCAGCAGTTCGGCGGCGTACAATGAGCAGTTCTTC.

The CDR3 sequence: CASSLGSTSGSMGDTQYF. The DNA of the CDR3 is TGCGCCAGCAGCTTGGGATCTACTAGCGGATCTATGGGAGATACGCAGTATTTT. This sequence joins TRBV5-1 and TRBJ2-3; 8 nucleotides match TRBD2. The CDR3 loop spans 18 amino acids. V gave up 0 bases and J gave up 5 bases; unmatched junction bases: 14. Germline V gene data show CDR1 as SGHRS and CDR2 as YFSETQ.

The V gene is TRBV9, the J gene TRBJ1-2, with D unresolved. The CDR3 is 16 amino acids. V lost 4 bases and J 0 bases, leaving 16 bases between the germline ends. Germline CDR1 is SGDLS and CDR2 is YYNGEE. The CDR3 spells CASSPHRGFSNYGYTF. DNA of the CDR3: TGTGCCAGCAGCCCTCACCGGGGATTTTCTAACTATGGCTACACCTTC.

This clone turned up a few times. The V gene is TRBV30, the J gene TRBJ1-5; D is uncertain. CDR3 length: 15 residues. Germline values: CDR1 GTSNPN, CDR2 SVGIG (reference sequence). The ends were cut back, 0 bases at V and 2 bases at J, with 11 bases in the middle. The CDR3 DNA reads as TGTGCCTGGAGTGTAAGGGATAGGGGCAATCAGCCCCAGCATTTT. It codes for CAWSVRDRGNQPQHF. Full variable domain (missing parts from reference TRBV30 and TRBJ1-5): SQTIHQWPATLVQPVGSPLSLECTVEGTSNPNLYWYRQAAGRGLQLLFYSVGIGQISSEVPQNLSASRPQDRQFILSSKKLLLSDSGFYLCAWSVRDRGNQPQHFGDGTRLSIL.

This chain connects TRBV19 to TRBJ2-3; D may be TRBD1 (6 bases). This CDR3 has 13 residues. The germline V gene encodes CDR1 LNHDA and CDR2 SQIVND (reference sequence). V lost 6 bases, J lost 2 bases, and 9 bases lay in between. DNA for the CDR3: TGTGCCAGTAGAAACAGGGTCACAGATACGCAGTATTTT. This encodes CASRNRVTDTQYF.

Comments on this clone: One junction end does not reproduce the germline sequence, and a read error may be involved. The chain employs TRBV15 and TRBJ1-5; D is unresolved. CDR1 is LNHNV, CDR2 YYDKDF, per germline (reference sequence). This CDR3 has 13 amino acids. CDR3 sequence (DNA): TGTGCCACCAGCAGAGATTTCAATGAGCCCCAGCATTTT. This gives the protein CATSRDFNEPQHF.

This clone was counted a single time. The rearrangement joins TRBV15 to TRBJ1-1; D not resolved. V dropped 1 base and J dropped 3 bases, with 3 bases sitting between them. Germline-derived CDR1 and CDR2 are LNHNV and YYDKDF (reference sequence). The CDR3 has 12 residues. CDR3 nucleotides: TGTGCCACCAGCAGAGCGTACACTGAAGCTTTCTTT. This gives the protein CATSRAYTEAFF. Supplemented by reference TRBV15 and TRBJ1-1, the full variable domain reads DAMVIQNPRYQVTQFGKPVTLSCSQTLNHNVMYWYQQKSSQAPKLLFHYYDKDFNNEADTPDNFQSRRPNTSFCFLDIRSPGLGDTAMYLCATSRAYTEAFFGQGTRLTVV.

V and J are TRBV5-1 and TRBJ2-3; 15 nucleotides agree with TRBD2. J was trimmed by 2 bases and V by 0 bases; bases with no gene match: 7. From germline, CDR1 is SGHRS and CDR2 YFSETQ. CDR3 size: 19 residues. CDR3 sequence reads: CASSLEIGTSGGPTDTQYF. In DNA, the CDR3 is TGCGCCAGCAGCTTGGAAATCGGGACTAGCGGGGGGCCCACAGATACGCAGTATTTT. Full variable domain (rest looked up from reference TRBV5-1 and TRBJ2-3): KAGVTQTPRYLIKTRGQQVTLSCSPISGHRSVSWYQQTPGQGLQFLFEYFSETQRNKGNFPGRFSGRQFSNSRSEMNVSTLELGDSALYLCASSLEIGTSGGPTDTQYFGPGTRLTVL.

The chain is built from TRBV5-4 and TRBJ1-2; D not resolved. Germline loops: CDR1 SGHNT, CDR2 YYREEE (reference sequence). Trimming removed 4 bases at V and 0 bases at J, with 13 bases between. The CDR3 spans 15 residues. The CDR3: CASSLYGGSNYGYTF. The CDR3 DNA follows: TGTGCCAGCAGCCTCTATGGAGGTTCTAACTATGGCTACACCTTC.

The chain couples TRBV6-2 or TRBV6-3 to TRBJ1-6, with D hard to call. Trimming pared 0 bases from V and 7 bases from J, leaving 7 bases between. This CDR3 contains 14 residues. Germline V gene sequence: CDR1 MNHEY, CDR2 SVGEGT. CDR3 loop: CASSYSTENSPLHF. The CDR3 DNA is TGTGCCAGCAGTTACTCGACCGAGAATTCACCCCTCCACTTT.

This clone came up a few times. This CDR3 reads CASSYVAGTSGETQYF. The CDR3 DNA reads TGTGCCAGCAGTTACGTGGCCGGGACTAGCGGGGAGACCCAGTACTTC. The J gene is TRBJ2-5, the V gene TRBV6-5; 12 positions agree with TRBD2. The germline gives CDR1 MNHEY, CDR2 SVGAGI. The CDR3 totals 16 residues. With 2 bases clipped from V and 5 bases from J, the junction kept 6 bases outside the gene matches.

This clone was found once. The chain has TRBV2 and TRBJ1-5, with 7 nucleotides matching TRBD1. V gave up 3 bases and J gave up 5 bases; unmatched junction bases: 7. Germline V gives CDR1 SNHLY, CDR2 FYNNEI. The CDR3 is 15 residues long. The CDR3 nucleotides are TGTGCCAGCAGTGACAGACAGGGTCCGTATCAGCCCCAGCATTTT. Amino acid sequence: CASSDRQGPYQPQHF.

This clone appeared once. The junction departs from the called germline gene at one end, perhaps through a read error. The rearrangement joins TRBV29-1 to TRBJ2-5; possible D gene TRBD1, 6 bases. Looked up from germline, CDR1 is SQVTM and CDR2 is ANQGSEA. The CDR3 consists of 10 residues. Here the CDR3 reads CSVESPGVNF. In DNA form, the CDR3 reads TGCAGCGTTGAATCGCCAGGGGTCAACTTC.

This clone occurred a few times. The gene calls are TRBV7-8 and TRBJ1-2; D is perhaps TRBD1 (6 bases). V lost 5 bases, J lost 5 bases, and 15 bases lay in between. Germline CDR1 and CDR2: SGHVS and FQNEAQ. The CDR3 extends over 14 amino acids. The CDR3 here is CASSGRGALYGYTF. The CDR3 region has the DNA TGTGCCAGCAGCGGACGGGGGGCACTATATGGCTACACCTTC. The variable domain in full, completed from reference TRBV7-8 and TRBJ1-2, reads GAGVSQSPRYKVAKRGQDVALRCDPISGHVSLFWYQQALGQGPEFLTYFQNEAQLDKSGLPSDRFFAERPEGSVSTLKIQRTQQEDSAVYLCASSGRGALYGYTFGSGTRLTVV.

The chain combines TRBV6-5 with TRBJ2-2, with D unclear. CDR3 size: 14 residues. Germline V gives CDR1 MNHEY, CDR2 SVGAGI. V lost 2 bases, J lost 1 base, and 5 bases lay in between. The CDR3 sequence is CASSYAVNTGELFF. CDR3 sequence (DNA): TGTGCCAGCAGTTACGCGGTGAACACCGGGGAGCTGTTTTTT.

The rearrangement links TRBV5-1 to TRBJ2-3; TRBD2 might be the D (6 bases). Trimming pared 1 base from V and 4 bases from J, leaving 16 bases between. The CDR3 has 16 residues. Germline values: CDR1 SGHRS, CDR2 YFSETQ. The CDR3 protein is CASSLFRGSLADTQYF. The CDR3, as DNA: TGCGCCAGCAGCTTGTTTCGGGGGAGCCTCGCAGATACGCAGTATTTT. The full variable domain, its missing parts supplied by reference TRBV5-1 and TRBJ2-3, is KAGVTQTPRYLIKTRGQQVTLSCSPISGHRSVSWYQQTPGQGLQFLFEYFSETQRNKGNFPGRFSGRQFSNSRSEMNVSTLELGDSALYLCASSLFRGSLADTQYFGPGTRLTVL.